Described below is a single T cell receptor beta chain sequence and its context. Clones were sequenced by immunoSEQ multiplex PCR, and TCRdb holds only the in-frame ones, with some missing. The sample carries about 220,000 clones, 80% to 90% recorded once. The sample originates from a study of blood T cell repertoires in COVID-19. The CDR3 loop spans 15 amino acids. V was clipped by 5 bases and J by 4 bases; unmatched bases: 4. Germline V gene sequence: CDR1 SGHVS, CDR2 FNYEAQ. V and J are TRBV7-6 and TRBJ1-6; 8 nucleotides align to TRBD1. This TCR derives from a man aged 45-65 years with active or convalescent COVID-19. Input material: peripheral blood. The chain's CDR3 is CASSPQGGYNSPLHF. CDR3 in DNA: TGTGCCAGCAGCCCACAGGGGGGATATAATTCACCCCTCCACTTT. Using reference TRBV7-6 and TRBJ1-6 for the parts outside the CDR3, the full variable domain is GAGVSQSPRYKVTKRGQDVALRCDPISGHVSLYWYRQALGQGPEFLTYFNYEAQQDKSGLPNDRFSAERPEGSISTLTIQRTEQRDSAMYRCASSPQGGYNSPLHFGNGTRLTVT.